One sample yielded the 14 T cell receptor beta chains listed below, sequenced in a study of blood T cell repertoires in COVID-19. TCRdb's table, derived via immunoSEQ multiplex PCR, lists solely in-frame clones and lacks some. The data show around 300,000 clones, approximately 90% seen once. Source material: peripheral blood. The receptor source for this set is a woman aged 25 to 39 with COVID-19, enrolled during active disease.

The V call is TRBV19, the J call TRBJ2-1; no reliable D call. The V end was cut by 7 bases, the J end by 5 bases, with 12 bases between. This CDR3 is built from 13 residues. Germline V gene lookup returns CDR1 LNHDA and CDR2 SQIVND (reference sequence). In nucleotides, the CDR3 is TGTGCCAGTACCCTAACCGTGAACAATGAGCAGTTCTTC. Its protein is CASTLTVNNEQFF.

This clone has just one count. This sequence joins TRBV15 and TRBJ1-1; D not resolved. The V end was cut by 0 bases, the J end by 1 base, with 6 bases between. Per germline, CDR1 LNHNV and CDR2 YYDKDF (reference sequence). The length of the CDR3 is 14 residues. The CDR3 sequence: CATSRDRSNTEAFF. DNA of the CDR3: TGTGCCACCAGCAGAGACAGGTCGAACACTGAAGCTTTCTTT.

The chain is built from TRBV19 and TRBJ2-5; D gene unclear. The germline V and J ends were trimmed by 4 bases and 1 base, with 4 bases remaining between them. This CDR3 region has 12 residues. CDR1 LNHDA and CDR2 SQIVND come from the germline V gene (reference sequence). The chain's CDR3 is CASSSSQETQYF. The DNA of the CDR3 is TGTGCCAGTAGTAGCAGCCAAGAGACCCAGTACTTC.

The chain couples TRBV7-9 to TRBJ2-1; the D gene is possibly TRBD2 (6 bases). V lost 4 bases and J lost 5, with 21 bases in between. This CDR3 region has 17 residues. Germline V gene lookup returns CDR1 SEHNR and CDR2 FQNEAQ (reference sequence). For the CDR3, the DNA is TGTGCCAGCAGCTCAAGCACTGGGAGGAGGGGCCACAATGAGCAGTTCTTC. This gives the protein CASSSSTGRRGHNEQFF. The variable domain in full, with the rest retrieved from reference TRBV7-9 and TRBJ2-1, is DTGVSQNPRHKITKRGQNVTFRCDPISEHNRLYWYRQTLGQGPEFLTYFQNEAQLEKSRLLSDRFSAERPKGSFSTLEIQRTEQGDSAMYLCASSSSTGRRGHNEQFFGPGTRLTVL.

The chain is built from TRBV5-6 and TRBJ2-1; 8 nucleotides align to TRBD1. CDR1 is SGHDT and CDR2 is YYEEEE in the germline V gene. V lost 4 bases, J lost 8 bases, and 5 bases stayed unmatched. This CDR3 has 13 amino acids. The CDR3 DNA is TGTGCCAGCAGCCCACTGACAGGGGATGAGCAGTTCTTC. Translation gives CASSPLTGDEQFF.

The chain has TRBV6-1 and TRBJ1-2, with 7 positions matching TRBD1. The V segment lost 0 bases and the J segment 4 bases; nucleotides outside the gene matches: 2. Germline CDR1 reads MNHNS; CDR2 reads SASEGT. The CDR3 is 14 amino acids. Here the CDR3 reads CASSEAGGVYGYTF. The DNA for the CDR3 is TGTGCCAGCAGTGAAGCAGGGGGCGTCTATGGCTACACCTTC.

This sequence joins TRBV19 and TRBJ2-3, with a weak D call TRBD2 (5 bases). V shed 5 bases and J shed 1 base, with 10 bases lying between them. Germline assignment: CDR1 LNHDA and CDR2 SQIVND (reference sequence). The CDR3 is made up of 14 amino acids. The CDR3 nucleotides are TGTGCCAGTAGTCTAGGACTGGGCACAGATACGCAGTATTTT. This codes for CASSLGLGTDTQYF.

This clone was detected once. The chain combines TRBV5-4 with TRBJ2-7; TRBD1 matches 7 bases. Germline-derived CDR1 and CDR2 are SGHNT and YYREEE (reference sequence). V shed 4 bases, J shed 2 bases, and the junction held 12 bases outside the gene matches. This CDR3 is 16 amino acids long. The CDR3 coding sequence is TGTGCCAGCAGCCCCCACTCCGGGACAGCTACCTACGAGCAGTACTTC. Its protein is CASSPHSGTATYEQYF.

V is TRBV4-1 and J is TRBJ1-5; weak D call: TRBD1 (5 bases). V dropped 4 bases and J dropped 8 bases, with 12 bases sitting between them. CDR3 length: 13 residues. Germline CDR1 is MGHRA and CDR2 is YSYEKL. Here the CDR3 reads CASSLLIGEPQHF. The CDR3 DNA reads as TGCGCCAGCAGCCTCTTAATAGGGGAGCCCCAGCATTTT.

The chain employs TRBV11-2 and TRBJ1-1, with TRBD1 matching 8 bases. J lost 5 bases, V lost 3 bases, and 5 bases had no gene match. This CDR3 has 14 residues. CDR1 and CDR2 from the germline V gene are SGHAT and FQNNGV. CDR3 DNA: TGTGCCAGCAGCTTCAATACAGGGGGAACTGAAGCTTTCTTT. Its translation: CASSFNTGGTEAFF.

V and J are TRBV15 and TRBJ2-5; TRBD1 is a possible D gene (7 bases). The V end lost 6 bases, the J end lost 5 bases, and 22 bases lay between the germline ends. The CDR3 is made up of 16 amino acids. The germline V gene has CDR1 LNHNV and CDR2 YYDKDF (reference sequence). CDR3 sequence: CATSRRQGGNPETQYF. DNA for the CDR3: TGTGCCACCAGTCGCCGACAGGGAGGTAATCCGGAGACCCAGTACTTC.

The chain joins TRBV2 to TRBJ2-2; TRBD1 agrees at 8 bases. The germline V gene has CDR1 SNHLY and CDR2 FYNNEI. V was pared by 7 bases and J by 1 base, with 2 bases of the junction left unmatched. This CDR3 has 14 amino acids. CDR3 sequence (DNA): TGTGCCAGCATAGACAGGGGGAACACCGGGGAGCTGTTTTTT. Residues: CASIDRGNTGELFF. Full variable domain (remainder filled in from reference TRBV2 and TRBJ2-2): EPEVTQTPSHQVTQMGQEVILRCVPISNHLYFYWYRQILGQKVEFLVSFYNNEISEKSEIFDDQFSVERPDGSNFTLKIRSTKLEDSAMYFCASIDRGNTGELFFGEGSRLTVL.

Of note for this clone: Other DNA sequences in this specimen translate into the identical CDR3. The V call is TRBV9, the J call TRBJ1-3; TRBD1 aligns across 8 bases. The CDR3 spans 15 residues. After removal of 3 bases from V and 0 bases from J, the junction contained 2 bases not matched to a gene. The germline CDR1 and CDR2 sequences are SGDLS and YYNGEE. CDR3 in DNA: TGTGCCAGCAGCGATGGACAGGGCTCTGGAAACACCATATATTTT. As protein: CASSDGQGSGNTIYF.

V is TRBV11-2 and J is TRBJ2-7; 9 bases align to TRBD1. Germline trimming cut 0 bases from V and 7 bases from J; bases unmatched to any gene: 10. CDR3 length: 16 amino acids. Germline V lookup: CDR1 SGHAT, CDR2 FQNNGV. The CDR3 loop is CASSLDPSTGGYEQYF. The CDR3 nucleotides read TGTGCCAGCAGCTTAGATCCCTCGACAGGGGGTTATGAGCAGTACTTC.